One and the same sample provided the 9 T cell receptor beta chains below, sequenced in a study of spatial heterogeneity in lung cancer (dated by TCRdb to the late 2010s). Interpreted using the paper, the time point label stands for: sample taken at primary tumor resection. TCR sequencing used whole RNA extracted from tumor and nontumor lung tissue, or from cryopreserved PBMC samples, without cell sorting. Libraries were made using 5' RACE. Sequencing used a NextSeq 500. TCRdb trimmed public reads at Q25 via fastp, called clones via MiXCR and kept in-frame beta chains. A single entry per CDR3 protein holds the most common genes and DNA from its merged rows. The sample profile shows tens of thousands of distinct CDR3 sequences; approximately 14% of them were found once. Of the sample, 50% to 65% is held by the ten largest clones. Sequencing used PBMCs, obtained at surgery. The receptors were sampled from a male donor with early-stage non-small cell lung cancer.

The CDR3 region is CASSFGQGETQYF. The DNA of the CDR3 is TGTGCCAGCAGTTTCGGACAGGGTGAGACCCAGTACTTC. The V and J genes are TRBV7-3 and TRBJ2-5, with 8 positions matching TRBD1. CDR3 length equals 13 residues. The germline CDR1 and CDR2 sequences are SGHTA and FQGTGA. V was clipped by 6 bases and J by 5 bases; unmatched bases: 5.

This rearrangement joins TRBV5-1 to TRBJ1-5; no firm D call. CDR1 is SGHRS, CDR2 YFSETQ, per germline. This CDR3 has 15 amino acids. Trimming shortened V by 1 base and J by 3 bases, and 11 bases separated the two germline ends. The CDR3 DNA is TGCGCCAGCAGCTTGACGGGCAGTGACAATCAGCCCCAGCATTTT. Its translation: CASSLTGSDNQPQHF.

This clonotype was recorded at least ten times. The gene calls are TRBV5-1 and TRBJ1-1, with D perhaps matching TRBD1 (5 bases). The CDR3 covers 14 residues. V shed 4 bases and J shed 4 bases, with 14 bases lying between them. CDR1 is SGHRS, CDR2 YFSETQ, per germline. The CDR3 DNA follows: TGCGCCAGCAGCGATAGGGCGGGGGTCACTGAAGCTTTCTTT. Protein product: CASSDRAGVTEAFF. Drawing the rest from reference TRBV5-1 and TRBJ1-1, the complete variable domain is KAGVTQTPRYLIKTRGQQVTLSCSPISGHRSVSWYQQTPGQGLQFLFEYFSETQRNKGNFPGRFSGRQFSNSRSEMNVSTLELGDSALYLCASSDRAGVTEAFFGQGTRLTVV.

Only a few counts were recorded for this clonotype. J is TRBJ2-3 and V is TRBV20-1; 14 nucleotides align to TRBD2. With 5 bases clipped from V and 2 bases from J, the junction kept 6 bases outside the gene matches. Germline V gene sequence: CDR1 DFQATT, CDR2 SNEGSKA (reference sequence). The CDR3 consists of 16 residues. The CDR3 is CSASPGLAGVTDTQYF. The CDR3 bases are TGCAGTGCTTCACCGGGACTAGCGGGAGTCACAGATACGCAGTATTTT.

The J gene is TRBJ2-3, the V gene TRBV20-1; 7 bases are shared with TRBD2. The CDR3 extends over 13 amino acids. V dropped 5 bases and J dropped 4; count of bases not matched to a gene: 6. The V gene's germline CDR1 is DFQATT and CDR2 SNEGSKA (reference sequence). The CDR3 reads CSAPRGGADTQYF. In DNA, the CDR3 is TGCAGTGCTCCCCGCGGGGGAGCAGATACGCAGTATTTT.

V usage is TRBV12-3 or TRBV12-4 and J usage is TRBJ2-5; D is perhaps TRBD1 (6 bases). V dropped 5 bases and J dropped 5 bases, with 9 bases sitting between them. There are 12 residues in the CDR3. CDR3 coding DNA: TGTGCCAGCAGTCCAAGGGGGGAGACCCAGTACTTC. Translated, it gives CASSPRGETQYF.

The table lists this clonotype with many counts. This chain links TRBV7-2 with TRBJ2-1, with 9 bases aligning to TRBD1. Trimming at V came to 2 bases and at J to 4 bases, leaving 3 bases not matched to a gene. The CDR3 spans 15 residues. Germline-derived CDR1 and CDR2 are SGHTA and FQGNSA. The CDR3 loop reads CASSLWGQGYNEQFF. The CDR3 DNA sequence: TGTGCCAGCAGCTTATGGGGACAGGGTTACAATGAGCAGTTCTTC.

V usage is TRBV7-2 and J usage is TRBJ2-1, with D possibly being TRBD1 (5 bases). The CDR3 spans 11 residues. V was cut by 3 bases and J by 12 bases, with 9 bases left in between. Germline CDR1 and CDR2: SGHTA and FQGNSA. DNA for the CDR3: TGTGCCAGCAGCTTCTGGGGCGGGCAGTTCTTC. Its protein is CASSFWGGQFF.

V and J are TRBV6-5 and TRBJ2-7; weak D call: TRBD2 (6 bases). Germline loops: CDR1 MNHEY, CDR2 SVGAGI. The germline V and J ends were trimmed by 5 bases and 2 bases, with 13 bases remaining between them. The CDR3 sequence is 14 residues long. The CDR3 loop reads CASSARGFAYEQYF. In DNA, the CDR3 is TGTGCCAGCAGTGCCCGGGGGTTTGCCTACGAGCAGTACTTC.